The entry that follows covers one TCR beta chain sequence. The authors' processing: From reference gene primer amplification, estimates of nucleated cell counts were derived. Generated by immunoSEQ multiplex PCR, the TCRdb table keeps only in-frame clones and is missing some. V and J calls and clone size are copied from that table; D and trimming were computed from the DNA. The sample comprises fewer than 150,000 clones, about 83% of which are singletons, and around 4.5% rests with the top ten. The data were obtained in a study of blood T cell repertoires in COVID-19. CDR1 and CDR2 (germline): SQVTM, ANQGSEA. Trimming shortened V by 0 bases and J by 8 bases, and 7 bases separated the two germline ends. The CDR3 contains 11 residues.

The sequencing input was peripheral blood. This clonotype was obtained from a woman between 40 and 55 years old with acute or convalescent COVID-19. The chain combines TRBV29-1 with TRBJ1-2; the D is unclear. This CDR3 is CSVEDEPGYTF. The CDR3 DNA reads as TGCAGCGTTGAAGACGAGCCCGGCTACACCTTC.